This T cell receptor (beta chain) is drawn from a study of PD-1 blockade in classical Hodgkin lymphoma. With 9 bases removed from V and 3 bases from J, the gap between germline ends came to 24 bases. This CDR3 spans 16 amino acids. Germline CDR1 is SNHLY and CDR2 is FYNNEI. Exposure to brentuximab vedotin varied, and each patient had relapsed following autologous stem cell transplantation. Produced via immunoSEQ multiplex PCR; TCRdb's table is partial and in-frame only. The table has approximately 17,000 clones, over 60% seen once. General study points: There remain no defined causes for the repertoire differences, which possibly reflect disease activity or prior therapy. With CD4+ cells, TCR diversity rose significantly by C4D1, but not with CD8+ cells. Newly diagnosed patients reportedly trailed healthy donors in baseline TCR diversity.

With respect to this clone: Antigen specificity is unknown.

The chain links TRBV2 to TRBJ2-7; weak D call: TRBD1 (6 bases). The TCR comes from a human donor with classical Hodgkin lymphoma. This material consisted of peripheral blood mononuclear cells (PBMCs), taken before the second cycle of nivolumab. The CDR3 loop reads CARASPEQGEIYEQYF. DNA of the CDR3: TGTGCCAGAGCCAGCCCGGAACAGGGAGAAATCTACGAGCAGTACTTC.